This T cell receptor (beta chain) was identified during a study of T cells in localized non-small cell lung cancer. A note on this clone: What it recognizes is unknown.

Study outcomes and limitations: Adjacent lung tissue had a median around 50 of the top 100 clones found in the tumor. Measurement of T cell clonality placed uninvolved adjacent lung highest, above the level in tumor.

Using immunoSEQ multiplex PCR, the repertoire was profiled, and TCRdb retains in-frame clones only, with some absent. Among 25,000 to 30,000 clones listed, around 92% were seen once. Looked up from germline, CDR1 is SNHLY and CDR2 is FYNNEI. This CDR3 has 12 amino acids. Trimming stripped 6 bases from V and 2 bases from J, with 7 bases between. This sequence joins TRBV2 and TRBJ2-5; D gene uncertain. The material was peripheral blood mononuclear cells, obtained before any cancer treatment. The TCR was taken from a woman between 35 and 70 years old with stage III lung adenocarcinoma. The CDR3 loop is CASSYSQETQYF. The DNA for the CDR3 is TGTGCCAGCAGCTACTCTCAAGAGACCCAGTACTTC.